One and the same sample provided the 10 T cell receptor beta chains below, sequenced in a study of blood T cell repertoires in COVID-19. Sequencing was performed with immunoSEQ multiplex PCR; in TCRdb, only in-frame clones are kept and a portion is missing. This sample has 90,000 to 150,000 clones, with around 80% found just once. The sample consisted of peripheral blood. The receptors shown here come from a man aged 45-65 years with acute or convalescent COVID-19.

This clone is a singleton in its sample. In nucleotides, the CDR3 is TGTGCCAGCAGTCTCGACAGGGCGTACGAGCAGTACTTC. The encoded protein is CASSLDRAYEQYF. This chain links TRBV28 with TRBJ2-7; 7 bases line up with TRBD1. Unmatched junction bases numbered 5, after V lost 5 bases and J lost 4 bases. The V gene's germline CDR1 is MDHEN and CDR2 SYDVKM. The CDR3 length is 13 residues.

This clone was recorded once. The chain couples TRBV6-5 to TRBJ2-7, with D possibly being TRBD1 (6 bases). V lost 5 bases and J 4 bases, leaving 12 bases between the germline ends. This CDR3 has 13 residues. Germline V gives CDR1 MNHEY, CDR2 SVGAGI. The CDR3 DNA reads as TGTGCCAGCAGTCGGACAGCCCAGTACGAGCAGTACTTC. Protein product: CASSRTAQYEQYF.

The CDR3 region has the DNA TGTGCCAGCAGCTTAGTAGGTTTTCTAGACAGGGGGCCGAACACCGGGGAGCTGTTTTTT. Translated, it gives CASSLVGFLDRGPNTGELFF. The J gene is TRBJ2-2, the V gene TRBV13; TRBD1 aligns across 10 bases. Trimming took 1 base from V and 0 from J; bases not matched to a gene: 11. Germline V gives CDR1 PRHDT, CDR2 FYEKMQ (reference sequence). The CDR3 contains 20 residues.

The chain couples TRBV5-1 to TRBJ1-4, with 7 bases matching TRBD1. Germline CDR1 and CDR2: SGHRS and YFSETQ. V was pared by 4 bases and J by 8 bases, with 8 bases of the junction left unmatched. The CDR3 is made up of 14 amino acids. Written as DNA, the CDR3 is TGCGCCAGCAGCACAGACAGGGTTCGGGAAAAACTGTTTTTT. It translates to CASSTDRVREKLFF. The variable domain in full, completed from reference TRBV5-1 and TRBJ1-4, reads KAGVTQTPRYLIKTRGQQVTLSCSPISGHRSVSWYQQTPGQGLQFLFEYFSETQRNKGNFPGRFSGRQFSNSRSEMNVSTLELGDSALYLCASSTDRVREKLFFGSGTQLSVL.

V gene TRBV5-1 combines with J gene TRBJ2-7, with a weak D call TRBD1 (5 bases). The CDR3 loop spans 15 amino acids. In germline, CDR1 is SGHRS, CDR2 YFSETQ. V dropped 0 bases and J dropped 1 base, with 11 bases sitting between them. CDR3 amino acids: CASSLELRGSYEQYF. The CDR3 DNA follows: TGCGCCAGCAGCTTGGAGCTAAGGGGTTCCTACGAGCAGTACTTC.

This clone was detected once. The chain uses TRBV30 and TRBJ1-4; D is undetermined. The CDR3 contains 14 residues. V shed 5 bases and J shed 7 bases, with 17 bases lying between them. Germline V gene data show CDR1 as GTSNPN and CDR2 as SVGIG (reference sequence). DNA for the CDR3: TGTGCCTGGGCACCTCTGATCTCTAGTGAAAAACTGTTTTTT. As protein: CAWAPLISSEKLFF.

The chain uses TRBV24-1 and TRBJ2-2; D may be TRBD1 (5 bases). The germline V gene has CDR1 KGHDR and CDR2 SFDVKD. V lost 1 base and J lost 5, with 7 bases in between. The CDR3 extends over 14 amino acids. The CDR3 DNA reads as TGTGCCACCAGTGATTTTTCAGGGACCGGGGAGCTGTTTTTT. It specifies CATSDFSGTGELFF.

The rearrangement uses TRBV6-2 or TRBV6-3 and TRBJ2-7, with D possibly being TRBD1 (5 bases). Per the germline V gene, CDR1 is MNHEY and CDR2 is SVGEGT. V lost 5 bases and J 10 bases, leaving 12 bases between the germline ends. This CDR3 has 11 residues. The CDR3 DNA follows: TGTGCCAGCAGTCTTAGACAGAAACAGTACTTC. Its protein is CASSLRQKQYF.

This sequence joins TRBV4-2 and TRBJ1-1; D might be TRBD1 (6 bases). V was cut by 6 bases and J by 5 bases, with 16 bases left in between. The CDR3 has 14 amino acids. Germline loops: CDR1 LGHNA, CDR2 YNFKEQ. CDR3 loop: CASSVTGKFTEAFF. The CDR3 DNA is TGTGCCAGCAGTGTTACAGGGAAATTTACTGAAGCTTTCTTT.

V is TRBV27 and J is TRBJ1-5; D is possibly TRBD1 (5 bases). V lost 0 bases, J lost 3 bases, and 9 bases lay in between. The CDR3 totals 15 residues. Germline CDR1 is MNHEY and CDR2 is SMNVEV (reference sequence). The CDR3 coding sequence is TGTGCCAGCAGTTTATCGGGGGGGATCAATCAGCCCCAGCATTTT. Its protein product is CASSLSGGINQPQHF.